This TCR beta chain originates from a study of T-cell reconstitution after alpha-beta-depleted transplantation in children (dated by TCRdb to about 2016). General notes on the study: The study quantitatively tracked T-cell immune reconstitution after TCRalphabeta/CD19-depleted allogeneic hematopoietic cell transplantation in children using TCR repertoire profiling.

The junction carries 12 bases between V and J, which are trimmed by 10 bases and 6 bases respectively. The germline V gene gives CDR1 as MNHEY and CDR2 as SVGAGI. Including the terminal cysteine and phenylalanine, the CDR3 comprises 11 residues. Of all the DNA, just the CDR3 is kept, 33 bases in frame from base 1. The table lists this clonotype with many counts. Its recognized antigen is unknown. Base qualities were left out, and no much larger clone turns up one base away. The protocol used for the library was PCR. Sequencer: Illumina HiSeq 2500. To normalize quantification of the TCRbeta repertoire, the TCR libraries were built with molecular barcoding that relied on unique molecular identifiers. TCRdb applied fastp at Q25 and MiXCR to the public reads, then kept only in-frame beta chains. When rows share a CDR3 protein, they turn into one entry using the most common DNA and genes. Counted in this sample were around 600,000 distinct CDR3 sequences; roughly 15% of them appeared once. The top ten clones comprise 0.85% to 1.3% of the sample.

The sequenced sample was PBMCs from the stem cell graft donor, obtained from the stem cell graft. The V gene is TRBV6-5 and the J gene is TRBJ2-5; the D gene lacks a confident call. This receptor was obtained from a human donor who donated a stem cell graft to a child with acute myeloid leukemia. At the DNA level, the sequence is TGTGCCACCACCTTGATTAAGACCCAGTACTTC. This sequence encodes CATTLIKTQYF.